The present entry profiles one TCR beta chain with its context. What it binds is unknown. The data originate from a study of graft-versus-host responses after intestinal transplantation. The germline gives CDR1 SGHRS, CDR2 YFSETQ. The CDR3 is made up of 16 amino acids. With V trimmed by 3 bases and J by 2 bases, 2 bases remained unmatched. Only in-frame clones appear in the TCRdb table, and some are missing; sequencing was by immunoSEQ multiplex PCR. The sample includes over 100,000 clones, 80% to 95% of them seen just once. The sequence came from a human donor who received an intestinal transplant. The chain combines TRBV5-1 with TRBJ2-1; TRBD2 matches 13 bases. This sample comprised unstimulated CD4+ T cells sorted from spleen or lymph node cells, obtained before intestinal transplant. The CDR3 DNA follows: TGCGCCAGCAGCTGGACTAGCGGGAGTACCTACAATGAGCAGTTCTTC. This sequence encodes CASSWTSGSTYNEQFF.